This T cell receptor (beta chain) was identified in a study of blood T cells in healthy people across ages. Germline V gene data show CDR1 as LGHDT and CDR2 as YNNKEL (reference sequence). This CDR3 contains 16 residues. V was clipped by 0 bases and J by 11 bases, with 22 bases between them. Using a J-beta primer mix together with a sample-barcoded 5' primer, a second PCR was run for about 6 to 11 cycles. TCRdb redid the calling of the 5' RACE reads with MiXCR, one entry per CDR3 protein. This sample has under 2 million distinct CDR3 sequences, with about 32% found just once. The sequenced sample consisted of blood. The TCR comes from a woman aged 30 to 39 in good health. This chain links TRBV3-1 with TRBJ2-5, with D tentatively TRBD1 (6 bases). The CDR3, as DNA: TGTGCCAGCAGCCAAGAACGCTTCGCAGGGGCGAGGGAGCAGTACTTC. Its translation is CASSQERFAGAREQYF.